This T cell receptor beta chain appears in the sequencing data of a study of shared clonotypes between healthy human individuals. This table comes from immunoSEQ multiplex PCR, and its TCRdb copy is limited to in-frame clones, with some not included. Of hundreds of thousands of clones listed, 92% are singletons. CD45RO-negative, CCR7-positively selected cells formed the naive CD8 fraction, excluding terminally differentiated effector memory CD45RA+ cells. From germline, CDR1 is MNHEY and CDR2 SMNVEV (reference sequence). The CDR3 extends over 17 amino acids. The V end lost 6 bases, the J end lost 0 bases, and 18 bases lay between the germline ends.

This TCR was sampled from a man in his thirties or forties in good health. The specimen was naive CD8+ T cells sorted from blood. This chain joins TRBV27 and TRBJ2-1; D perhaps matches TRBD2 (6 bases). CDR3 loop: CASRPLSGEDSYNEQFF. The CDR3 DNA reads TGTGCCAGCAGGCCCTTGTCGGGGGAGGACTCCTACAATGAGCAGTTCTTC.